The clone carrying this T cell receptor (beta chain) was counted only a few times. Germline CDR1 SQVTM, CDR2 ANQGSEA. CDR3 length: 13 residues. V lost 5 bases and J 5 bases, leaving 15 bases between the germline ends. These data are taken from a study of blood T cells in healthy people across ages. Together with a sample-barcoded 5' primer, a J-beta primer mix was included in a second PCR lasting roughly 6 to 12 cycles. Via MiXCR, TCRdb re-called the 5' RACE reads, giving one row per CDR3 protein. This sample carries some 1.5 million distinct CDR3 sequences, 28% of them seen once, and the ten largest clones take roughly 8%. Each donor was a healthy Caucasian individual from Russia, aged 6 to 90.

This rearrangement joins TRBV29-1 to TRBJ1-1; D remains ambiguous. The clonotype originates from a woman aged 30 to 39 in good health. The sequencing sample was made of blood. The CDR3 bases are TGCAGCGTTCGGAGACCGGTTGTTACTGAAGCTTTCTTT. Amino acids: CSVRRPVVTEAFF.